This T cell receptor (beta chain) was sequenced for a study of cytomegalovirus exposure and HLA in healthy donors. Points from the study as a whole: There were several of the most significant clusters that appeared linked to common viral pathogens in a later analysis. Later analysis placed DRB1 highest and HLA-C lowest in TCR association rates, which differed by HLA locus.

J was trimmed by 0 bases and V by 6 bases; bases with no gene match: 6. CDR3 length: 15 residues. Germline loops: CDR1 WSHSY, CDR2 SAAADI. This clone was seen only a few times. Antigen unknown. PCR primers comprised 60 Vbeta and 13 Jbeta primers. Libraries were prepared by immunoSEQ multiplex PCR; TCRdb keeps only in-frame clonotypes and omits some of them. The table includes 130,000 to 150,000 clones, approximately 80% detected once. Material: PBMCs. This TCR was sampled from an older woman in good health and CMV-seropositive. This rearrangement joins TRBV10-2 to TRBJ2-7; 9 bases are a match to TRBD1. CDR3 nucleotides: TGCGCCAGCAGCGTGGACAGGGGCACCTCCTACGAGCAGTACTTC. Its translation: CASSVDRGTSYEQYF.